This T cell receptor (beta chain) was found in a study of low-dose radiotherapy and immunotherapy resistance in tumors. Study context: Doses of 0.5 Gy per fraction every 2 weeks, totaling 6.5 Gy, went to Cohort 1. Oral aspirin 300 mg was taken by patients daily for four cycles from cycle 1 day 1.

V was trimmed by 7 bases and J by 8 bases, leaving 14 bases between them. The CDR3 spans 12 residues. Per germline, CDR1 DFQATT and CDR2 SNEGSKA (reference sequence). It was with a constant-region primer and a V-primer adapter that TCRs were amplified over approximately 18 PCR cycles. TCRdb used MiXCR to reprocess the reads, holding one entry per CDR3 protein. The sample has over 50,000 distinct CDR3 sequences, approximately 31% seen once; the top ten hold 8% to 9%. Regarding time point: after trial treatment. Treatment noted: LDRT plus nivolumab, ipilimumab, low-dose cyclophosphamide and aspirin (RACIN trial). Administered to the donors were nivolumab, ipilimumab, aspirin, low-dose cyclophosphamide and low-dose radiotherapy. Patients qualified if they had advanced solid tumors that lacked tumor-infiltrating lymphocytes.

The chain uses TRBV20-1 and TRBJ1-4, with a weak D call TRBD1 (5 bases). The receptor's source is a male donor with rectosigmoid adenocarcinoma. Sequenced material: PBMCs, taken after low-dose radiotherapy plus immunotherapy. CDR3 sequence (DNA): TGCAGTGGCCGGGCAGGGTTCGAAAAACTGTTTTTT. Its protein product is CSGRAGFEKLFF.